The rows below give T cell receptor beta chains drawn from one sample of a study of PD-1 blockade in classical Hodgkin lymphoma. Generated by immunoSEQ multiplex PCR, the TCRdb table keeps only in-frame clones and is missing some. The sample carries around 25,000 clones, approximately 95% recorded once. Sample: peripheral blood mononuclear cells (PBMCs). The receptors stem from a human donor with classical Hodgkin lymphoma. CDR3s include the opening cysteine and the closing phenylalanine or tryptophan. The D gene is left open where the match is weak. Clone size appears in some rows only: once, few, many, or a class for an expanded clone.

D	V	J	size	DNA	CDR3
TRBD1	TRBV11-2	TRBJ2-7	-	TGTGCCAGCAGCGCTGCCGGGACAGACTACGAGCAGTACTTC	CASSAAGTDYEQYF
-	TRBV9	TRBJ2-2	-	TGTGCCAGCAGCGTAGGGATCCGGGGGTTTGCCGGGGAGCTGTTTTTT	CASSVGIRGFAGELFF
-	TRBV5-1	TRBJ2-5	-	TGCGCCAGCAGTATTGCAGTGACCGGGTACCAAGAGACCCAGTACTTC	CASSIAVTGYQETQYF
-	TRBV11-2	TRBJ2-3	once	TGTGCCAGCCACAGCGGGAGCACAGATACGCAGTATTTT	CASHSGSTDTQYF
TRBD1	TRBV6-5	TRBJ2-5	-	TGTGCCAGCAGTTACTCGACAGGGAAGGAGACCCAGTACTTC	CASSYSTGKETQYF
-	TRBV18	TRBJ1-1	once	TGTGCCAGCTCACCACCGAAGAACACTGAAGCTTTCTTT	CASSPPKNTEAFF
TRBD1	TRBV7-9	TRBJ1-2	-	TGTGCCATCTTGGACAGGGGCGGCTACACCTTC	CAILDRGGYTF
-	TRBV27	TRBJ1-6	-	TGTGCCAGCATCATAAGGATGGCGCCAGGGGATAATTCACCCCTCCACTTT	CASIIRMAPGDNSPLHF
-	TRBV28	TRBJ1-5	-	TGTGCCAGCAGACGCCTTAGCAATCAGCCCCAGCATTTT	CASRRLSNQPQHF
-	TRBV28	TRBJ1-5	-	TGTGCCAGCGGGGGCGTCCACAATCAGCCCCAGCATTTT	CASGGVHNQPQHF
TRBD1	TRBV6-6	TRBJ1-2	-	TGTGCCAGCAGTTACGACGGACAGGGGTGGGCTGGCTACACCTTC	CASSYDGQGWAGYTF
-	TRBV7-2	TRBJ2-7	-	TGTGCCAGCAGCTTAGATGGCAGGGACTACGAGCAGTACTTC	CASSLDGRDYEQYF
-	TRBV7-6	TRBJ2-7	-	TGTGCCAGCAGCATGGGACATCGACAGTACTTC	CASSMGHRQYF
-	TRBV28	TRBJ2-7	few	TGTGCCAGCAGTTTACTCACAGGACTCTCCTACGAGCAGTACTTC	CASSLLTGLSYEQYF
-	TRBV1	TRBJ1-6	-	TGCACCAGCAGCCACCCCCTCCACTTT	CTSSHPLHF
-	TRBV4-3	TRBJ2-3	once	TGCGCCAGCAGCCAAGTGGCGGGGGATACGCAGTATTTT	CASSQVAGDTQYF
-	TRBV4-3	TRBJ2-2	-	TGCGCCAGCAGCCAAGATCCAGGTTGGACCGGGGAGCTGTTTTTT	CASSQDPGWTGELFF
-	TRBV5-6	TRBJ2-2	-	TGTGCCAGCAGCTGGGGGTGGCGGGAGCTGTTTTTT	CASSWGWRELFF
-	TRBV6-5	TRBJ1-3	-	TGTGCCAGCAGCATAACAGGGACTGGAAACACCATATATTTT	CASSITGTGNTIYF
-	TRBV30	TRBJ1-3	once	TGTGCCTGGAGTGTACTTGAGTGGGGGCCTGGAAACACCATATATTTT	CAWSVLEWGPGNTIYF
-	TRBV5-1	TRBJ1-1	-	TGCGCCAGCAGCTTGGGGTTCGGGTTGGCAGGGGAGAACACTGAAGCTTTCTTT	CASSLGFGLAGENTEAFF
-	TRBV30	TRBJ1-2	-	TGTGCCTGGAGTGGGGGGCCAGGGCAGGGTGGTGGCTACACCTTC	CAWSGGPGQGGGYTF
-	TRBV2	TRBJ2-7	-	TGTGCCAGCAGGTTAGACATCTCCTACGAGCAGTACTTC	CASRLDISYEQYF
-	TRBV27	TRBJ1-5	-	TGTGCCAGCAGTTTCTCGGGGGGCGGGGGTCAGCCCCAGCATTTT	CASSFSGGGGQPQHF
-	TRBV18	TRBJ2-5	-	TGTGCCAGCTCACGGGAAGGAGTGCGAGAGACCCAGTACTTC	CASSREGVRETQYF
-	TRBV7-2	TRBJ1-4	-	TGTGCCAGCAGCTTAAGTCCGGCTGCAACTAATGAAAAACTGTTTTTT	CASSLSPAATNEKLFF
-	TRBV29-1	TRBJ2-3	-	TGCAGCGTTGCGAAGATTAGCACAGATACGCAGTATTTT	CSVAKISTDTQYF
TRBD1	TRBV7-2	TRBJ1-5	-	TGTGCCAGCAGCTTTGACAGGGGAGTGGGTCAGCCCCAGCATTTT	CASSFDRGVGQPQHF
-	TRBV29-1	TRBJ2-5	once	TGCAGCGTGGGGTTCTGGGTTCAGCAAGAGACCCAGTACTTC	CSVGFWVQQETQYF
-	TRBV27	TRBJ2-1	-	TGTGCCAGCAGTAGGAGACTGGCCCGAGTCTACAATGAGCAGTTCTTC	CASSRRLARVYNEQFF